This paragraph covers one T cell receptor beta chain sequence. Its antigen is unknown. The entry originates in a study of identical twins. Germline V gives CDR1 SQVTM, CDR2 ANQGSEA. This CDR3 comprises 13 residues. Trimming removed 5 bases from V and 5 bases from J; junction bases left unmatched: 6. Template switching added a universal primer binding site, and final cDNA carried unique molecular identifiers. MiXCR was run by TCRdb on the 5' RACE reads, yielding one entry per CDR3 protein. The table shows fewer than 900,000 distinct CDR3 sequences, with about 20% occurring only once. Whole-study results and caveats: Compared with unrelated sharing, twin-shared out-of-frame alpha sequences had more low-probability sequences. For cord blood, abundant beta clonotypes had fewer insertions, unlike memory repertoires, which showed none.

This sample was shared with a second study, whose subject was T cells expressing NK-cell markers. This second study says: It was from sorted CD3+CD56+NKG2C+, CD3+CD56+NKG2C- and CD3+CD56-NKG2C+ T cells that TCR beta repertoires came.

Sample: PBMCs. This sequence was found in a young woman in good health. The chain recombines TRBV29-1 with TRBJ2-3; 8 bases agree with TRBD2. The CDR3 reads CSVLGGAIDTQYF. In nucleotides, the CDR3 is TGCAGCGTTCTCGGGGGGGCCATAGATACGCAGTATTTT.